The 32 T cell receptor beta chains below come from one sample, sequenced in a study of T cell responses to AZD1222 COVID-19 vaccine. The repertoire was sequenced with immunoSEQ multiplex PCR; TCRdb's copy has only in-frame clones and lacks some. The sample yields under 200,000 clones, around 87% seen once. The source material was peripheral blood, sampled on day 0 of MenACWY control vaccination. The origin of the receptors is an adult in good health.

The chain links TRBV5-1 to TRBJ1-1; 7 bases are a match to TRBD1. The CDR3 covers 12 residues. Germline lookup yields CDR1 SGHRS and CDR2 YFSETQ. The trim removed 4 bases at V and 5 bases at J, leaving 2 bases unmatched. CDR3 loop: CASSQGGTEAFF. For the CDR3, the DNA is TGCGCCAGCAGCCAGGGGGGGACTGAAGCTTTCTTT.

This chain uses TRBV2 with TRBJ2-2; a possible D gene is TRBD2 (6 bases). This CDR3 region has 15 residues. Per the germline V gene, CDR1 is SNHLY and CDR2 is FYNNEI. V lost 7 bases and J 6 bases, leaving 18 bases between the germline ends. The CDR3 DNA reads as TGTGCCAGCACCCCAAGGTCAGGAGGGCCCGGGGAGCTGTTTTTT. Translating it yields CASTPRSGGPGELFF. The complete variable domain, with remaining parts taken from reference TRBV2 and TRBJ2-2, reads EPEVTQTPSHQVTQMGQEVILRCVPISNHLYFYWYRQILGQKVEFLVSFYNNEISEKSEIFDDQFSVERPDGSNFTLKIRSTKLEDSAMYFCASTPRSGGPGELFFGEGSRLTVL.

The chain links TRBV4-3 to TRBJ1-4; 8 bases line up with TRBD1. CDR3 length: 13 residues. Per the germline V gene, CDR1 is LGHNA and CDR2 is YSLEER. With V trimmed by 7 bases and J by 11 bases, 9 bases remained unmatched. CDR3: CASNSGQGTKLFF. In nucleotides, the CDR3 is TGCGCCAGCAACTCCGGACAGGGCACCAAACTGTTTTTT.

The chain combines TRBV7-2 with TRBJ1-6; D call uncertain. Trimming cost V 2 bases and J 7 bases, with 0 bases left between them. This CDR3 is 11 amino acids long. Germline loops: CDR1 SGHTA, CDR2 FQGNSA. The CDR3: CASSLNSPLHF. As DNA, the CDR3 is TGTGCCAGCAGCTTAAATTCACCCCTCCACTTT.

The chain couples TRBV19 to TRBJ1-2; 7 bases agree with TRBD1. V was clipped by 8 bases and J by 4 bases; unmatched bases: 10. Germline V CDR1 and CDR2: LNHDA, SQIVND (reference sequence). The CDR3 runs 14 residues. The CDR3 sequence: CASFPTTGLYGYTF. In nucleotides, the CDR3 is TGTGCCAGTTTTCCGACGACAGGGCTCTATGGCTACACCTTC.

This sequence joins TRBV5-8 and TRBJ2-5, with D unclear. The CDR3 has 15 residues. CDR1 and CDR2 (germline): SGHTS, YDEGEE. V shed 0 bases and J shed 2 bases, with 11 bases lying between them. The chain's CDR3 is CASSLGQELQETQYF. CDR3 DNA: TGTGCCAGCAGCTTGGGGCAGGAACTACAAGAGACCCAGTACTTC.

The chain is built from TRBV19 and TRBJ2-7, with D possibly TRBD1 on 6 matching bases. CDR3 length equals 15 residues. CDR1 and CDR2 from the germline V gene are LNHDA and SQIVND (reference sequence). The germline V and J ends were trimmed by 9 bases and 2 bases, with 20 bases remaining between them. The CDR3 here is CASSDPGAFAYEQYF. The CDR3 bases are TGTGCCAGCTCCGACCCAGGGGCCTTTGCCTACGAGCAGTACTTC.

This clone was found once. J is TRBJ2-5 and V is TRBV12-3 or TRBV12-4, with a tentative D call TRBD1 (6 bases). V lost 9 bases and J 3 bases, leaving 8 bases between the germline ends. This CDR3 contains 11 residues. CDR3 coding DNA: TGTGCCAGTTCAGGGGAAGAGACCCAGTACTTC. Translating gives CASSGEETQYF.

The chain employs TRBV7-2 and TRBJ2-6, with 12 nucleotides matching TRBD1. After removal of 2 bases from V and 2 bases from J, the junction contained 4 bases not matched to a gene. The germline V gene has CDR1 SGHTA and CDR2 FQGNSA. The CDR3 has 18 residues. CDR3 amino acids: CASSLWDRGPPGANVLTF. As DNA, the CDR3 is TGTGCCAGCAGCTTATGGGACAGGGGGCCCCCTGGGGCCAACGTCCTGACTTTC.

In this sample, this clone turned up a few times. V and J are TRBV2 and TRBJ2-7, with D perhaps TRBD1 or TRBD2 (5 bases each). Between the trimmed V and J ends, which lost 4 bases and 0 bases, there was a span of 10 bases. The CDR3 contains 14 residues. Germline lookup yields CDR1 SNHLY and CDR2 FYNNEI. CDR3 in DNA: TGTGCCAGCAGTGCGGGGCGGTCCTCCTACGAGCAGTACTTC. It specifies CASSAGRSSYEQYF.

The rearrangement links TRBV6-2 or TRBV6-3 to TRBJ2-2, with 14 bases matching TRBD2. J gave up 3 bases and V 2 bases, and 2 bases lay outside the gene matches. In germline, CDR1 is MNHEY, CDR2 SVGEGT. The CDR3 has 17 amino acids. The CDR3 sequence: CASSYPGLAGDTGELFF. CDR3 DNA sequence: TGTGCCAGCAGTTACCCGGGACTAGCGGGGGACACCGGGGAGCTGTTTTTT.

The chain recombines TRBV4-2 with TRBJ1-6; no clear D gene. The ends were cut back, 3 bases at V and 5 bases at J, with 8 bases in the middle. The CDR3 is 14 residues long. Germline V gives CDR1 LGHNA, CDR2 YNFKEQ. CDR3 sequence reads: CASSQGNNNSPLHF. In DNA, the CDR3 is TGTGCCAGCAGCCAGGGGAATAATAATTCACCCCTCCACTTT.

The chain recombines TRBV9 with TRBJ2-1; no reliable D call. Trimming left V 4 bases short and J 3 bases short, with 14 bases between. The CDR3 loop spans 15 amino acids. The germline CDR1 and CDR2 sequences are SGDLS and YYNGEE. CDR3 coding DNA: TGTGCCAGCAGCTCCCAAGAAAAGGGCTACAATGAGCAGTTCTTC. Translated, it gives CASSSQEKGYNEQFF.

The J gene is TRBJ2-1, the V gene TRBV29-1; no clear D gene. Trimming removed 3 bases from V and 4 bases from J, with 16 bases in between. The CDR3 runs to 15 residues. The V gene's germline CDR1 is SQVTM and CDR2 ANQGSEA. The CDR3 region is CSVETATNTYNEQFF. DNA for the CDR3: TGCAGCGTTGAGACCGCCACGAATACTTACAATGAGCAGTTCTTC.

CDR3 residues: CASSERDSQTGELFF. CDR3 in DNA: TGCGCCAGCAGCGAAAGGGACTCTCAGACCGGGGAGCTGTTTTTT. The rearrangement uses TRBV4-1 and TRBJ2-2, with D perhaps TRBD2 (6 bases). V dropped 5 bases and J dropped 5 bases, with 15 bases sitting between them. This CDR3 region has 15 residues. Looked up from germline, CDR1 is MGHRA and CDR2 is YSYEKL.

The chain recombines TRBV7-9 with TRBJ2-2; no definite D call. CDR1 SEHNR and CDR2 FQNEAQ come from the germline V gene (reference sequence). Trimming stripped 3 bases from V and 5 bases from J, with 10 bases between. The CDR3 is 14 amino acids. The CDR3 sequence is CASSLYVETGELFF. The CDR3 DNA follows: TGTGCCAGCAGCTTGTACGTTGAAACCGGGGAGCTGTTTTTT.

The chain links TRBV28 to TRBJ1-3; D is undetermined. V shed 6 bases and J shed 1 base, with 10 bases lying between them. CDR3 length equals 14 residues. Germline V gene sequence: CDR1 MDHEN, CDR2 SYDVKM. The CDR3 loop reads CASSPIRSGNTIYF. CDR3 coding DNA: TGTGCCAGCAGCCCTATCCGGTCTGGAAACACCATATATTTT.

This clone was seen a handful of times. The chain joins TRBV7-2 to TRBJ2-3; 8 bases agree with TRBD2. Trimming cost V 4 bases and J 3 bases; bases outside gene matches: 6. The CDR3 has 15 amino acids. Germline CDR1 is SGHTA and CDR2 is FQGNSA. This CDR3 reads CASSSDRLATDTQYF. The CDR3 coding sequence is TGTGCCAGCAGCTCGGATCGACTAGCGACAGATACGCAGTATTTT.

This clone was detected a few times. The chain carries TRBV6-5 and TRBJ2-7; 9 bases are shared with TRBD1. The junction had 4 bases not matched to a gene; V was cut back by 5 bases and J by 2 bases. Germline CDR1 and CDR2: MNHEY and SVGAGI. The CDR3 sequence is 14 residues long. For the CDR3, the DNA is TGTGCCAGCAGTAGACAGGGGGGCACCTACGAGCAGTACTTC. Translating gives CASSRQGGTYEQYF.

The CDR3 DNA reads as TGTGCCAGCAGCCTCTCCGCCGAGACAACTAATGAAAAACTGTTTTTT. Residues: CASSLSAETTNEKLFF. The chain carries TRBV6-2 or TRBV6-3 and TRBJ1-4; no reliable D call. The CDR3 is made up of 16 amino acids. V was shortened by 6 bases and J by 0 bases, with 14 bases between the two germline ends. Germline CDR1 reads MNHEY; CDR2 reads SVGEGT.

The chain has TRBV11-2 and TRBJ1-6; D might be TRBD1 (6 bases). From germline, CDR1 is SGHAT and CDR2 FQNNGV. This CDR3 comprises 15 residues. V dropped 0 bases and J dropped 13 bases, with 16 bases sitting between them. CDR3 sequence: CASSLDRDTGIPLHF. CDR3 sequence (DNA): TGTGCCAGCAGCTTAGATCGGGACACGGGTATTCCCCTCCACTTT.

CDR3 residues: CASSIGEYNEQFF. In DNA form, the CDR3 reads TGTGCCAGCAGTATAGGAGAGTACAATGAGCAGTTCTTC. The chain uses TRBV6-5 and TRBJ2-1; the D is unclear. The CDR3 totals 13 residues. Germline CDR1 is MNHEY and CDR2 is SVGAGI. Trimming cost V 5 bases and J 4 bases, with 9 bases left between them.

This chain connects TRBV4-2 to TRBJ1-2; 7 nucleotides align to TRBD1. Germline values: CDR1 LGHNA, CDR2 YNFKEQ. J was trimmed by 4 bases and V by 0 bases; bases with no gene match: 11. The CDR3 sequence is 17 residues long. The CDR3 spells CASSQDTGLQGVYGYTF. The CDR3 DNA reads as TGTGCCAGCAGCCAAGATACGGGGCTCCAGGGGGTCTATGGCTACACCTTC.

This sequence joins TRBV28 and TRBJ1-1; maybe TRBD1 (5 bases). The CDR3 has 14 amino acids. The V and J ends lost 6 bases and 3 bases respectively, with 14 bases between them. The germline CDR1 and CDR2 sequences are MDHEN and SYDVKM. This CDR3 is CASRVGRAYTEAFF. The CDR3 bases are TGTGCCAGCAGAGTGGGGCGGGCGTACACTGAAGCTTTCTTT.

The V call is TRBV28, the J call TRBJ2-2; D unclear. The CDR3 runs 16 residues. Deletions cut 0 bases from V and 5 bases from J, with 13 bases between. In germline, CDR1 is MDHEN, CDR2 SYDVKM. CDR3 coding DNA: TGTGCCAGCAGTTTATGGACTGAGGCGAGGACCGGGGAGCTGTTTTTT. This codes for CASSLWTEARTGELFF.

In this sample, this clone turned up once. This rearrangement joins TRBV5-4 to TRBJ2-7; 7 nucleotides match TRBD1. Looked up from germline, CDR1 is SGHNT and CDR2 is YYREEE (reference sequence). J gave up 4 bases and V 0 bases, and 7 bases lay outside the gene matches. The CDR3 extends over 15 amino acids. The CDR3 sequence is CASSLAQGTWYEQYF. The DNA of the CDR3 is TGTGCCAGCAGCTTGGCACAGGGGACATGGTACGAGCAGTACTTC.

This chain connects TRBV5-1 to TRBJ2-2, with 8 bases matching TRBD1. The ends lost 4 bases at V and 5 bases at J; junction bases unmatched: 4. CDR1 and CDR2 from the germline V gene are SGHRS and YFSETQ. The CDR3 runs to 14 residues. This CDR3 reads CASSPWTGTGELFF. Here the CDR3 DNA reads TGCGCCAGCAGCCCGTGGACAGGGACCGGGGAGCTGTTTTTT.

The chain joins TRBV4-2 to TRBJ2-7; the match to TRBD2 covers 13 bases. V lost 0 bases, J lost 6 bases, and 14 bases stayed unmatched. The germline CDR1 and CDR2 sequences are LGHNA and YNFKEQ. The CDR3 contains 19 residues. CDR3 protein: CASSQDELAGGPATGEQYF. CDR3 DNA sequence: TGTGCCAGCAGCCAAGATGAACTAGCGGGAGGGCCGGCCACAGGCGAGCAGTACTTC.

This chain connects TRBV7-6 to TRBJ2-1; possible D gene TRBD2, 5 bases. The V end lost 1 base, the J end lost 0 bases, and 13 bases lay between the germline ends. CDR1 and CDR2 from the germline V gene are SGHVS and FNYEAQ. The CDR3 loop spans 17 amino acids. CDR3 residues: CASSLGAGLFSYNEQFF. The CDR3 DNA follows: TGTGCCAGCAGCTTAGGGGCAGGACTTTTCTCCTACAATGAGCAGTTCTTC. Full variable domain (rest looked up from reference TRBV7-6 and TRBJ2-1): GAGVSQSPRYKVTKRGQDVALRCDPISGHVSLYWYRQALGQGPEFLTYFNYEAQQDKSGLPNDRFSAERPEGSISTLTIQRTEQRDSAMYRCASSLGAGLFSYNEQFFGPGTRLTVL.

The chain carries TRBV2 and TRBJ2-1, with 8 bases lining up with TRBD1. CDR1 SNHLY and CDR2 FYNNEI come from the germline V gene. The CDR3 is 15 amino acids. V lost 6 bases, J lost 0 bases, and 4 bases stayed unmatched. Here the CDR3 DNA reads TGTGCCAGCAGAGACAGGGGTAGCTCCTACAATGAGCAGTTCTTC. Translation: CASRDRGSSYNEQFF.

This clone was detected once. The chain is built from TRBV19 and TRBJ1-2; TRBD1 matches 7 bases. The CDR3 is made up of 15 amino acids. Germline trimming cut 9 bases from V and 4 bases from J; bases unmatched to any gene: 14. Germline CDR1 is LNHDA and CDR2 is SQIVND (reference sequence). CDR3 in DNA: TGTGCCAGCGGGGTTGGGGACAGCCGCTCCTATGGCTACACCTTC. Its protein is CASGVGDSRSYGYTF.

This rearrangement joins TRBV28 to TRBJ2-7, with a weak D call TRBD1 (6 bases). Germline CDR1 reads MDHEN; CDR2 reads SYDVKM. V was shortened by 2 bases and J by 7 bases, with 15 bases between the two germline ends. CDR3 length: 14 residues. CDR3 in amino acids: CASSLVRGHVEQYF. DNA for the CDR3: TGTGCCAGCAGTTTAGTGAGGGGACATGTGGAGCAGTACTTC.